This TCR beta chain was profiled in a study of shared clonotypes between healthy human individuals. Study-level background: Aged 18 to 49, the donors were a couple of women and a few men.

Splitting the CD4+ cells yielded a CD45RA+ naive subset and a CD45RA-negative memory subset. Sorted-subset replicate PCR reactions were performed with around 210 ng DNA, corresponding to tens of thousands of T cell genomes. Libraries were prepared by immunoSEQ multiplex PCR; TCRdb keeps only in-frame clonotypes and omits some of them. The sample lists under 2.5 million clones, less than 95% occurring once. Trimming removed 8 bases at V and 6 bases at J, with 17 bases between. Germline CDR1 reads SGDLS; CDR2 reads YYNGEE. This CDR3 comprises 14 residues. Sequences were obtained from naive CD4+ T cells from PBMCs. Subset given: CD45RA+ positively selected. The chain carries TRBV9 and TRBJ2-2, with D possibly matching TRBD2 (6 bases). This TCR was sampled from a young man in good health. Some clones in this sample may be carry-over from other donors' samples. The CDR3 sequence: CASKVREEPGELFF. The CDR3 DNA follows: TGTGCCAGTAAAGTCAGGGAGGAACCCGGGGAGCTGTTTTTT. Full variable domain (remainder filled in from reference TRBV9 and TRBJ2-2): DSGVTQTPKHLITATGQRVTLRCSPRSGDLSVYWYQQSLDQGLQFLIQYYNGEERAKGNILERFSAQQFPDLHSELNLSSLELGDSALYFCASKVREEPGELFFGEGSRLTVL.